This is a list of T cell receptor beta chains from one sample in a study of T cell responses to AZD1222 COVID-19 vaccine. Libraries were prepared by immunoSEQ multiplex PCR; TCRdb keeps only in-frame clonotypes and omits some of them. The table records roughly 120,000 clones, over 75% of them present only once. Sequencing used peripheral blood, obtained on day 0 of AZD1222 vaccination. The source is an adult in good health. CDR3s include the opening cysteine and the closing phenylalanine or tryptophan. Fields, in order: clone size, J gene, V gene, D gene, CDR3 DNA, CDR3 protein. A D gene is named only where the DNA matches it firmly. Clone size is given for some rows only: seen once, a few or many times, or a class if the clone is expanded.

few	TRBJ1-5	TRBV15	-	TGTGCCACCAGCAGAGATCGGGGAGGGGCCCAGCCCCAGCATTTT	CATSRDRGGAQPQHF
-	TRBJ2-7	TRBV6-5	-	TGTGCCAGCAGTTACCTCGACAGCTCCTACGAGCAGTACTTC	CASSYLDSSYEQYF
-	TRBJ1-4	TRBV3-1/TRBV3-2	TRBD1	TGTGCCAGCAGCCGCAGGGGGACTAATGAAAAACTGTTTTTT	CASSRRGTNEKLFF
-	TRBJ2-5	TRBV7-2	-	TGTGCCAGCAGCTCCCCCGGAGGCGAGACCCAGTACTTC	CASSSPGGETQYF
-	TRBJ2-2	TRBV7-3	TRBD2	TGTGCCAGCAGCTCTCAACCGACTAGCGGGAGAAATCCCGGGGAGCTGTTTTTT	CASSSQPTSGRNPGELFF
-	TRBJ1-1	TRBV28	-	TGTGCCAGCAGTTCTCCGGCAGGGGCGAACACTGAAGCTTTCTTT	CASSSPAGANTEAFF
-	TRBJ2-6	TRBV7-2	-	TGTGCCAGCAGTAAGAGCTCTGGGGCCAACGTCCTGACTTTC	CASSKSSGANVLTF
-	TRBJ2-7	TRBV28	TRBD2	TGTGCCAGCAGCAATAGCGGGGGCCGCTCCTACGAGCAGTACTTC	CASSNSGGRSYEQYF
-	TRBJ2-2	TRBV27	-	TGTGCCAGCAGATCCCTGGGGACTGGGGAGCTGTTTTTT	CASRSLGTGELFF
-	TRBJ2-1	TRBV19	-	TGTGCCAGTACCCGGGGGGCTAGCGCTGAGGAGCAGTTCTTC	CASTRGASAEEQFF
-	TRBJ2-7	TRBV27	-	TGTGCCAGCAATTCGGGGTCCGTCGGAGAGCAGTACTTC	CASNSGSVGEQYF
once	TRBJ1-6	TRBV2	-	TGTGCCAGCAGTGCTGGGCCCCCCGGGATGTCCCTCCACTTT	CASSAGPPGMSLHF
-	TRBJ2-2	TRBV28	TRBD1	TGTGCCAGCAGCATCTGGGGACAGGGGAAGGTCGGGGAGCTGTTTTTT	CASSIWGQGKVGELFF
-	TRBJ1-2	TRBV12-3/TRBV12-4	-	TGTGCCAGCAGTTTCTCAGATGGCTACACCTTC	CASSFSDGYTF
-	TRBJ2-5	TRBV28	TRBD1	TGTGCCAGCAGTGCCGGACAGGGGGGAGAGACCCAGTACTTC	CASSAGQGGETQYF
once	TRBJ2-2	TRBV10-3	-	TGTGCCATCACCCCCCGGAGGGGGCTTGGCACCGGGGAGCTGTTTTTT	CAITPRRGLGTGELFF
-	TRBJ2-3	TRBV7-9	-	TGTGCCAGCAGTTCCGAGGGAGATACGCAGTATTTT	CASSSEGDTQYF
-	TRBJ2-7	TRBV7-2	-	TGTGCCAGCAGCTTAGACTACTACGAGCAGTACTTC	CASSLDYYEQYF
few	TRBJ2-7	TRBV6-5	-	TGTGCCAGCAGTCCCTATAGGGGCGGCGCCTACGAGCAGTACTTC	CASSPYRGGAYEQYF
-	TRBJ2-2	TRBV11-2	-	TGTGCCAGCAGCTCCGACTATAACACCGGGGAGCTGTTTTTT	CASSSDYNTGELFF
-	TRBJ2-3	TRBV18	TRBD2	TGTGCCAGCTCACCAGTCCGGGGGGTTACCCCCTCAGATACGCAGTATTTT	CASSPVRGVTPSDTQYF
once	TRBJ1-5	TRBV5-4	-	TGTGCCAGCAGTTCTGGGGGGGAGCAGGGCAATCAGCCCCAGCATTTT	CASSSGGEQGNQPQHF
-	TRBJ1-1	TRBV6-4	-	TGTGCCAGCAGTGAAAAGGGAGGCACTGAAGCTTTCTTT	CASSEKGGTEAFF
-	TRBJ2-2	TRBV6-5	TRBD1	TGTGCCAGCCGGGACAGCTATAACACCGGGGAGCTGTTTTTT	CASRDSYNTGELFF
once	TRBJ1-1	TRBV18	TRBD1	TGTGCCAGCTCACCAGAGAGGACAGGGGGCATGAACACTGAAGCTTTCTTT	CASSPERTGGMNTEAFF
-	TRBJ2-2	TRBV24-1	-	TGTGCCACCAGTGATCCTCAGGCGAACACCGGGGAGCTGTTTTTT	CATSDPQANTGELFF
-	TRBJ1-6	TRBV11-2	-	TGTGCCAGCAGCTTAAACAGTCTAAATTCACCCCTCCACTTT	CASSLNSLNSPLHF
-	TRBJ1-1	TRBV29-1	-	TGCAGCGTTGAAGGGGGCACTGAAGCTTTCTTT	CSVEGGTEAFF